This T cell receptor (beta chain) emerged from a study of blood T cells in healthy people across ages (dated by TCRdb to the mid-2010s). Turning to the overall study: In model experiments, template switching captured about one uniquely barcoded TCR beta cDNA molecule for every two T cells. To avoid experimental bias, donors of different ages were spread randomly across the sequencing lanes. The study measured age-related changes in TCR beta repertoire diversity using deep sequencing normalized with unique cDNA molecular identifiers. Two additional independent replicas of 1 million unique cDNA reads from the same blood draw were analyzed for two donors (one aged 18 to 29 and one aged 80 or older). Four age groups were formed from the donors: young (average about 17 years), middle-aged (approximately 40), aged (62) and long-lived (roughly 81).

CDR1 and CDR2 are drawn from the germline V gene: SGHRS, YFSETQ. Relative to germline, V is 1 base shorter and J is 5 bases shorter, with 12 bases between their ends. From its cysteine to its phenylalanine, the CDR3 spans 14 amino acids. This entry keeps only the CDR3 DNA: 42 bases, framed from base 1. This clonotype was observed a handful of times. Its antigen target is currently unknown. Base qualities are missing; no much larger clone stands one base away. Systemically healthy Caucasian individuals from Russia, roughly 40 in total and aged about 6 to 90 years, were included as donors. Roughly 10 milliliters of peripheral blood were collected from each donor into EDTA-treated Vacutainer tubes. PBMCs were isolated by Ficoll-Paque density-gradient centrifugation, with at least 6.5 million obtained per sample. Trizol reagent was used to extract total RNA from the PBMCs, yielding at least 6 micrograms per sample. For every donor, an aliquot of PBMCs went through flow cytometry to measure the percentages of naive CD45RAhigh/CD27high T cells.

Paper-wide results and their limitations: Conclusive comparison of naive and antigen-experienced compartments was prevented by the profiling of bulk unsorted PBMCs. Because the CMV infection status of the donors was unknown, age-related changes in expanded clonotypes may potentially have been confounded. Compared with the aged group, the long-lived group had more naive CD4+ T cells, fewer expanded clones and increased TCR diversity, suggesting age selection. Estimates of total diversity based on one million sequenced T cells were regarded as lower bounds and as underestimates. Observed TCR beta diversity per million T cells fell roughly linearly with age, and a significant reduction was already apparent by age around 40. Observed TCR beta diversity correlated strongly with the percentage of naive T cells measured by flow cytometry.

Library preparation used 5' RACE. TCRdb lists the instrument as Illumina HiSeq 2500. A second PCR of about 7 to 12 cycles was run with a J-beta primer mix and a sample-barcoded 5' primer. A unique molecular identifier was introduced onto each TCR beta cDNA molecule by a template-switch 5' adaptor carrying 12 random nucleotides. Each sample yielded at least 2.5 million CDR3-containing paired-end reads. All of the RNA was converted into first-strand cDNA using the Mint cDNA synthesis kit, with a TRBC-specific oligonucleotide serving as the primer. After uracil-DNA glycosylase treatment, a first 18-cycle PCR used universal primers M1SS and BC2_uni_R on all cDNA. The authors processed their data as follows. For normalization, 1 million high-quality reads were randomly selected from each sample, with every read carrying a distinct molecular identifier. Reads sharing molecular identifiers were discarded rather than binned into consensus sequences. MiTCR, with a Q25 quality threshold and the strictest error-elimination algorithm, was used for CDR3 identification, clonotype clustering and error correction. Lower-bound total TCR beta diversity was estimated with a nonparametric unseen species model using Euler transformation. TCRdb took the public reads, trimmed them with fastp at Q25, ran MiXCR for clone calling and kept in-frame beta chains. Entries are consolidated by CDR3 protein sequence, retaining the most common genes and DNA. TCRdb's processing, not the authors' own work, is the source of the V and J calls. The sample has over a million distinct CDR3 sequences on record, roughly 43% of them singletons. About 4% of the sample lies in the top ten.

The source is a woman between 18 and 29 years old in good health. Sequencing used blood. The chain uses TRBV5-1 and TRBJ1-1, with the D segment identity uncertain. The base sequence is TGCGCCAGCAGCTTGCCGGATTCGATAACTGAAGCTTTCTTT. Its amino acids are CASSLPDSITEAFF.